This T cell receptor beta chain is from a study of CD8+ T cells in alopecia areata. Study in general: Twice a day, 5 to 10 mg of oral tofacitinib was administered to treated patients. General study findings and limits: Whereas mice showed it more clearly, TCR sharing across patients was murkier, possibly because of HLA. Elevated clonality characterized lesional scalp relative to normal scalp, particularly in alopecia totalis/universalis.

Lesional scalp tissue (obtained by punch biopsy) and peripheral blood were collected from alopecia areata patients. Sequencing used cDNA as its template, made by extracting RNA and reverse transcribing it. Profiling relied on immunoSEQ multiplex PCR, and the TCRdb table lists in-frame clones only, not all of them. The table shows about 12,000 clones, with around 62% occurring only once. This clone has only a few counts. Its antigen is currently unknown. Sequencing input: skin. This sequence was found in a human donor with alopecia areata.

CDR3 DNA: TGTGCCAGCAGCCCCGGAGCGGGGGGGCCGGTGAATGAGCAGTTCTTC. This sequence encodes CASSPGAGGPVNEQFF. The chain recombines TRBV7-9 with TRBJ2-1; 10 bases are a match to TRBD2. Germline lookup yields CDR1 SEHNR and CDR2 FQNEAQ (reference sequence). Trimming removed 5 bases from V and 7 bases from J; junction bases left unmatched: 11. The CDR3 covers 16 residues.